This TCR beta chain was observed in a study of cytomegalovirus exposure and HLA in healthy donors. Findings and limits, study-wide: Presence/absence analyses assumed roughly uniform sequencing depth across donors, which may not hold. In a later analysis, roughly 17,000 TCR beta sequences were associated with HLA alleles at 0.05 false discovery rate. Highest at DRB1 and lowest at HLA-C, TCR association rates differed among HLA loci in a later analysis.

The sample holds a few counts of this clone. Its antigen is currently unknown. Amplification used 60 Vbeta primers and 13 Jbeta primers. TCRdb keeps only in-frame clones here, not all; method: immunoSEQ multiplex PCR. The table lists 110,000 to 150,000 clones, approximately 84% of them singletons. Losses at the gene ends were 0 bases for V and 2 bases for J; bases not matched to a gene: 3. The CDR3 sequence is 16 residues long. Germline V gene lookup returns CDR1 SGHDT and CDR2 YYEEEE. The specimen was PBMCs. This clonotype was sampled from a woman between 55 and 75 years old in good health and CMV-seropositive. This chain links TRBV5-6 with TRBJ2-3; the match to TRBD2 covers 10 bases. This CDR3 is CASSLELAGPTDTQYF. In nucleotides, the CDR3 is TGTGCCAGCAGCTTGGAACTAGCGGGGCCCACAGATACGCAGTATTTT.